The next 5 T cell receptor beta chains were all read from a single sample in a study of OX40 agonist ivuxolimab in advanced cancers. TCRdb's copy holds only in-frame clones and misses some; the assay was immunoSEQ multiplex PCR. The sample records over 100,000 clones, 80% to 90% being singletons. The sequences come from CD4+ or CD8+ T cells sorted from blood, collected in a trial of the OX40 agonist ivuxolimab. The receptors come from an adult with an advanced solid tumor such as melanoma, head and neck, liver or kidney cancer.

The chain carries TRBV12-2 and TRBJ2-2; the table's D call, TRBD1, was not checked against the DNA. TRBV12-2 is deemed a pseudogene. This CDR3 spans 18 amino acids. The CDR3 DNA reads TGTGCAAGTCGCCTAAGTCCAGCGGGACAGGGACGTCCCGGGGAGCTGTTTTTT. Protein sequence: CASRLSPAGQGRPGELFF.

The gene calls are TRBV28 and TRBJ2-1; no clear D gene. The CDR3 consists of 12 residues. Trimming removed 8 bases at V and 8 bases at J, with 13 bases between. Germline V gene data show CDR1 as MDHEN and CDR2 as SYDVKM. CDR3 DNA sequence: TGTGCCAGCTGGACGGCTTGGGATGAGCAGTTCTTC. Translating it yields CASWTAWDEQFF.

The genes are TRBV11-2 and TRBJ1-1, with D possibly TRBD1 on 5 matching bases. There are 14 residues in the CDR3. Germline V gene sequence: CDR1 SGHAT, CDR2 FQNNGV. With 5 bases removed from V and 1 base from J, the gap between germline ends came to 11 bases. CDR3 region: CASSPGPSNTEAFF. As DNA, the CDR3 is TGTGCCAGCAGCCCGGGACCGTCGAACACTGAAGCTTTCTTT.

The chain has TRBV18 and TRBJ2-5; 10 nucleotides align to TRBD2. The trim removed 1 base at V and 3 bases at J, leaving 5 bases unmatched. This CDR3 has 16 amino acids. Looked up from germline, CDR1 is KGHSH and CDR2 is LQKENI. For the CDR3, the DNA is TGTGCCAGCTCACCACAGCGGGGGGGATCAGAAGAGACCCAGTACTTC. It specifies CASSPQRGGSEETQYF.

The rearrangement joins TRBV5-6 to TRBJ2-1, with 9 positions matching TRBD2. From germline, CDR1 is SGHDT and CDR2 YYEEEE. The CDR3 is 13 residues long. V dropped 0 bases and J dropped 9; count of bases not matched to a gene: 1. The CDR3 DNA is TGTGCCAGCAGCTTGGGGACTAGCGCTGAGCAGTTCTTC. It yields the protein CASSLGTSAEQFF.